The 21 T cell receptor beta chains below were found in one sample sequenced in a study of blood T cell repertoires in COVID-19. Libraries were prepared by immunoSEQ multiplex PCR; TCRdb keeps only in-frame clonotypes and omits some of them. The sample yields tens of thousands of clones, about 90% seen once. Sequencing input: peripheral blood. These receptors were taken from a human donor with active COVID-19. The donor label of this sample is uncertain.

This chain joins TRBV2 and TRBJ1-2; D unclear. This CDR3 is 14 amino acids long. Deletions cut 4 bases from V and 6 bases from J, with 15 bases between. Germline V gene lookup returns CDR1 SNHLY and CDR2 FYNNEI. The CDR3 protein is CASSVRGGLDGYTF. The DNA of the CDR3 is TGTGCCAGCAGTGTCAGAGGAGGTTTGGATGGCTACACCTTC.

CDR3 DNA: TGTGCCAGTAGTATCTCTTCAGGGGTCAATTCACCCCTCCACTTT. It codes for CASSISSGVNSPLHF. This chain joins TRBV19 and TRBJ1-6, with D possibly matching TRBD1 (6 bases). Germline CDR1 is LNHDA and CDR2 is SQIVND (reference sequence). The CDR3 is 15 amino acids. V lost 3 bases to trimming and J lost 7 bases, with 13 bases between them.

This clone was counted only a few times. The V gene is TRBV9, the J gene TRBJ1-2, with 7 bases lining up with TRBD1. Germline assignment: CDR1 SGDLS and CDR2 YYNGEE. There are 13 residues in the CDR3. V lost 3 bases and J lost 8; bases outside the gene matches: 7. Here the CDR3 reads CASSGQGAGGYTF. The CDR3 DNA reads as TGTGCCAGCAGCGGACAGGGTGCTGGGGGCTACACCTTC.

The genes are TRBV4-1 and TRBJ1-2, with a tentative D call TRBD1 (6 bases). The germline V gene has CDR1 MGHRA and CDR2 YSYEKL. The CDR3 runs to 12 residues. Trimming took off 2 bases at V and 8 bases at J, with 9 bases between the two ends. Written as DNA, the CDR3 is TGCGCCAGCAGCCAATCGCAGGGGGGCTACACCTTC. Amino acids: CASSQSQGGYTF.

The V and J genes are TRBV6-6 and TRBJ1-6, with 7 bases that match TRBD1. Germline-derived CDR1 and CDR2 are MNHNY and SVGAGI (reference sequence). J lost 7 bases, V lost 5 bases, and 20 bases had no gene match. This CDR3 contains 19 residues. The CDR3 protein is CASSLLMGKKTGKNSPLHF. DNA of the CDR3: TGTGCCAGCAGTCTTTTGATGGGTAAAAAGACAGGGAAAAATTCACCCCTCCACTTT.

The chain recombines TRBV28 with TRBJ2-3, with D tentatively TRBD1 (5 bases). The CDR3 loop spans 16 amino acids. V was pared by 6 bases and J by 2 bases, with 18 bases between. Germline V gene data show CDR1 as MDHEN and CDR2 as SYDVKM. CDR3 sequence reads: CASSPSHTGFTDTQYF. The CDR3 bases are TGTGCCAGCAGCCCTTCTCACACAGGCTTCACAGATACGCAGTATTTT.

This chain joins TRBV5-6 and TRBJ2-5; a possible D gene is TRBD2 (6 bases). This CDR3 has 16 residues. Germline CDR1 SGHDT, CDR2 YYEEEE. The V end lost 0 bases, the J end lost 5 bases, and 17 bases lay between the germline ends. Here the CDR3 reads CASSLAGEYRTETQYF. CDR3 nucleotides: TGTGCCAGCAGCTTGGCGGGAGAGTACCGGACGGAGACCCAGTACTTC.

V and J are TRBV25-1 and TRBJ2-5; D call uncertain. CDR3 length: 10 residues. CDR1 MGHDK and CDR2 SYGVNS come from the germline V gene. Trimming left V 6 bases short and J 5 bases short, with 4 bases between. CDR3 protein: CASSEETQYF. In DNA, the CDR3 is TGTGCCAGCAGCGAGGAGACCCAGTACTTC.

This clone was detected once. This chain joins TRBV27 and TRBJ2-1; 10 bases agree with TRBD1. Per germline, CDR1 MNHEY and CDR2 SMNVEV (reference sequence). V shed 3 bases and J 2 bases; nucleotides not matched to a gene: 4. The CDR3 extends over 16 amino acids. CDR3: CASSFIGQGAYNEQFF. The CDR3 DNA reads TGTGCCAGCAGTTTTATAGGACAGGGGGCCTACAATGAGCAGTTCTTC.

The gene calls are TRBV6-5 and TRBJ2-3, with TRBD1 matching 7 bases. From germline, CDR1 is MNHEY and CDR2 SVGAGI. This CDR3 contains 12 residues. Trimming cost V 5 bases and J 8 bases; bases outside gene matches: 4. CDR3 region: CASSPGQPTQYF. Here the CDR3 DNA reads TGTGCCAGCAGTCCGGGACAGCCTACGCAGTATTTT.

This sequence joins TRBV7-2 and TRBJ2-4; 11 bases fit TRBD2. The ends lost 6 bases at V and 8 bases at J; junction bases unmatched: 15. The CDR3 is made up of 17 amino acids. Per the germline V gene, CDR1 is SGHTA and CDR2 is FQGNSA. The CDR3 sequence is CASSNFVRSGGADIQYF. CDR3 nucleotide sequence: TGTGCCAGCAGTAACTTTGTCCGTAGCGGGGGGGCGGACATTCAGTACTTC.

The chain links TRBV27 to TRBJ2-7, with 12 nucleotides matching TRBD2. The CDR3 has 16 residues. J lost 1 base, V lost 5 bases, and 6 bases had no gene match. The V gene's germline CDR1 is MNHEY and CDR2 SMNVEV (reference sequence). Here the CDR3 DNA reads TGTGCCAGCAGTCCGCGGACTAGCGGGGTGTCCTACGAGCAGTACTTC. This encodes CASSPRTSGVSYEQYF.

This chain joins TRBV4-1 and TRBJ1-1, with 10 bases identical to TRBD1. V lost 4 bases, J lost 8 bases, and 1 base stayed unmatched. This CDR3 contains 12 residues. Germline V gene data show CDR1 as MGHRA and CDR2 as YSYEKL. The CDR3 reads CASSPTGGEAFF. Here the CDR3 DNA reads TGCGCCAGCAGCCCGACAGGGGGCGAAGCTTTCTTT.

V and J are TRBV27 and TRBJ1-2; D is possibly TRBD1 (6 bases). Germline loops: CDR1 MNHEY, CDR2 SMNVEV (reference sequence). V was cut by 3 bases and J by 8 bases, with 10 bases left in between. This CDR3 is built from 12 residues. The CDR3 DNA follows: TGTGCCAGCAGTTTTACAGGGCAGGGCTACACCTTC. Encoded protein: CASSFTGQGYTF.

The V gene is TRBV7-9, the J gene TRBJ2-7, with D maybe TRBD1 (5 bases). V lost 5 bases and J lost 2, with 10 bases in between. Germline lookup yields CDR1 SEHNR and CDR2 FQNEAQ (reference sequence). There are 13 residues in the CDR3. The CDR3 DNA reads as TGTGCCAGCAGCAGGACAACCCCCTACGAGCAGTACTTC. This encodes CASSRTTPYEQYF. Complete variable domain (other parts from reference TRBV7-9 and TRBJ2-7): DTGVSQNPRHKITKRGQNVTFRCDPISEHNRLYWYRQTLGQGPEFLTYFQNEAQLEKSRLLSDRFSAERPKGSFSTLEIQRTEQGDSAMYLCASSRTTPYEQYFGPGTRLTVT.

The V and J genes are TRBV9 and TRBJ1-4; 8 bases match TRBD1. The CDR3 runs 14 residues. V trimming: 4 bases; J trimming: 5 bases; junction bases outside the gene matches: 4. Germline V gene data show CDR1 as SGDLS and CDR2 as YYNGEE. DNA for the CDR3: TGTGCCAGCAGCCCGGGACAGGTAAATGAAAAACTGTTTTTT. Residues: CASSPGQVNEKLFF.

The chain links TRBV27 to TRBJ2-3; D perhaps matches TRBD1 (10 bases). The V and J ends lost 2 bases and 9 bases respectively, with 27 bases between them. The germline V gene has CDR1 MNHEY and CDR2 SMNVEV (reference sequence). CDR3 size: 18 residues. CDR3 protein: CASSLSRQGAGLAGTQYF. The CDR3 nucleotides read TGTGCCAGCAGTTTAAGCAGACAGGGGGCGGGCCTAGCGGGGACGCAGTATTTT.

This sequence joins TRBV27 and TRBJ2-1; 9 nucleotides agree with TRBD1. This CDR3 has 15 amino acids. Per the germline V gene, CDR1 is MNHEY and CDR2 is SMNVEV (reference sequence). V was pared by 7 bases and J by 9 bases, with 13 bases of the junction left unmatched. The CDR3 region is CASTEGDRAVSEQFF. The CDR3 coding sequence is TGTGCCAGCACTGAAGGGGACAGGGCTGTGAGTGAGCAGTTCTTC.

CDR3 coding DNA: TGTGCCAGCAGGACAGGGGGCAACAATCAGCCCCAGCATTTT. Translated: CASRTGGNNQPQHF. This chain joins TRBV6-5 and TRBJ1-5; 10 nucleotides match TRBD1. Germline V gives CDR1 MNHEY, CDR2 SVGAGI. The CDR3 consists of 14 residues. With 6 bases clipped from V and 3 bases from J, the junction kept 2 bases outside the gene matches.

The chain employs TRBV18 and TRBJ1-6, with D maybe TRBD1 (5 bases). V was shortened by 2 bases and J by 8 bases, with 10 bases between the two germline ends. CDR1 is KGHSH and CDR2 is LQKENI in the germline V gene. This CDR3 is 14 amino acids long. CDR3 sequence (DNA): TGTGCCAGCTCACCAGTGGGCAGGGATTCACCCCTCCACTTT. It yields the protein CASSPVGRDSPLHF.

The CDR3 sequence: CASSPRGNVNSPLHF. CDR3 nucleotides: TGTGCCAGCTCACCACGCGGGAACGTTAATTCACCCCTCCACTTT. This chain connects TRBV18 to TRBJ1-6; D remains unclear. Trimming took off 1 base at V and 6 bases at J, with 10 bases between the two ends. The CDR3 is made up of 15 amino acids. Germline V gene lookup returns CDR1 KGHSH and CDR2 LQKENI.